This T cell receptor beta chain was documented in a study of T cells in Graves' hyperthyroidism and ophthalmopathy. In its sample, this clonotype was seen many times. Amplified TCR beta CDR3 regions derived from RNA transcripts. TCR CDR3 regions were first amplified by RT-PCR with HTBI primers. Each CDR3 protein is one row after TCRdb ran MiXCR on the multiplex PCR reads. The table records around 600,000 distinct CDR3 sequences, approximately 15% of them present only once. Germline V gene data show CDR1 as SGHTA and CDR2 as FQGTGA. The length of the CDR3 is 13 residues. With 1 base removed from V and 5 bases from J, the gap between germline ends came to 8 bases.

The TCR originated in a woman younger than 35 with Graves' ophthalmopathy. Sequenced sample: blood. This chain connects TRBV7-3 to TRBJ2-5; D is undetermined. The CDR3 sequence: CASSLNPRETQYF. The CDR3 DNA is TGTGCCAGCAGCTTAAATCCCCGGGAGACCCAGTACTTC.